A single sample is the source of the 16 T cell receptor beta chains below, sequenced in a study of OX40 agonist ivuxolimab in advanced cancers. Using immunoSEQ multiplex PCR, the repertoire was profiled, and TCRdb retains in-frame clones only, with some absent. Seen here are about 79,000 clones, roughly 91% observed once, and the top ten hold approximately 0.3%. The source material was CD4+ or CD8+ T cells sorted from blood, sampled in a trial of the OX40 agonist ivuxolimab. Source of these receptors: an adult with an advanced solid tumor such as melanoma, head and neck, liver or kidney cancer.

J is TRBJ1-1 and V is TRBV6-6, with 7 nucleotides matching TRBD1. Germline lookup yields CDR1 MNHNY and CDR2 SVGAGI (reference sequence). Trimming took 9 bases from V and 1 from J; bases not matched to a gene: 8. This CDR3 spans 14 amino acids. CDR3 DNA sequence: TGTGCCAGTCGACGGGACAGTTCGAACACTGAAGCTTTCTTT. Translated, it gives CASRRDSSNTEAFF.

This clone was seen only once. The chain uses TRBV7-9 and TRBJ2-7; 7 positions match TRBD2. Germline CDR1 reads SEHNR; CDR2 reads FQNEAQ (reference sequence). V lost 5 bases and J lost 0; bases outside the gene matches: 7. CDR3 length equals 15 residues. This CDR3 reads CASSRAGRGSYEQYV. The CDR3 bases are TGTGCCAGCAGCAGAGCGGGACGAGGCTCCTACGAGCAGTACGTC.

The table lists this clone with a count of one. CDR3 nucleotide sequence: TGTGCCAGCAGCACCCCTCGGACACGAGCTAACTATGGCTACACCTTC. It specifies CASSTPRTRANYGYTF. This chain joins TRBV5-4 and TRBJ1-2; a weak D match, TRBD1 (5 bases). The CDR3 totals 16 residues. The germline V gene has CDR1 SGHNT and CDR2 YYREEE (reference sequence). The V end was cut by 4 bases, the J end by 0 bases, with 16 bases between.

V and J are TRBV30 and TRBJ1-1; D gene uncertain. The V end was cut by 3 bases, the J end by 7 bases, with 9 bases between. The germline gives CDR1 GTSNPN, CDR2 SVGIG (reference sequence). CDR3 size: 11 residues. CDR3 sequence reads: CAWRSGVEAFF. CDR3 DNA sequence: TGTGCCTGGAGAAGCGGGGTTGAAGCTTTCTTT.

The chain employs TRBV18 and TRBJ1-5, with D unresolved. Trimming shortened V by 5 bases and J by 0 bases, and 17 bases separated the two germline ends. The CDR3 length is 17 residues. CDR1 is KGHSH, CDR2 LQKENI, per germline. The CDR3 reads CASSSRVKAFSNQPQHF. CDR3 nucleotides: TGTGCCAGCTCATCCCGGGTCAAGGCTTTTAGCAATCAGCCCCAGCATTTT.

The J gene is TRBJ2-5, the V gene TRBV29-1; D assignment may be TRBD1 or TRBD2 (5 bases each). The CDR3 consists of 12 residues. Germline CDR1 and CDR2: SQVTM and ANQGSEA. Trimming cost V 3 bases and J 2 bases, with 7 bases left between them. CDR3: CSVEGVQETQYF. The CDR3 DNA is TGCAGCGTTGAGGGGGTTCAAGAGACCCAGTACTTC.

The chain uses TRBV10-3 and TRBJ2-1; TRBD1 might be the D (6 bases). Germline lookup yields CDR1 ENHRY and CDR2 SYGVKD. The V end was cut by 4 bases, the J end by 8 bases, with 9 bases between. CDR3 length equals 12 residues. CDR3 region: CAISVRGDEQFF. The CDR3 DNA follows: TGTGCCATCAGTGTCAGGGGCGATGAGCAGTTCTTC.

This clone occurred once. This chain links TRBV5-1 with TRBJ1-1; D possibly corresponds to TRBD1 (6 bases). The CDR3 is made up of 15 amino acids. Deletions cut 0 bases from V and 3 bases from J, with 12 bases between. Germline V CDR1 and CDR2: SGHRS, YFSETQ. The CDR3 region is CASSLAQGRDTEAFF. Here the CDR3 DNA reads TGCGCCAGCAGCTTGGCACAGGGAAGGGACACTGAAGCTTTCTTT.

The V call is TRBV19, the J call TRBJ1-3; D uncertain. The CDR3 is 15 amino acids. Trimming removed 7 bases from V and 0 bases from J, with 13 bases in between. Germline V CDR1 and CDR2: LNHDA, SQIVND (reference sequence). This chain's CDR3 is CASTTDTYSGNTIYF. For the CDR3, the DNA is TGTGCCAGTACCACCGACACCTACTCTGGAAACACCATATATTTT.

This clone turned up a few times. The chain recombines TRBV28 with TRBJ1-5; 10 nucleotides align to TRBD1. CDR1 and CDR2 from the germline V gene are MDHEN and SYDVKM. CDR3 length equals 16 residues. V lost 8 bases to trimming and J lost 6 bases; unmatched junction nucleotides: 13. The CDR3 DNA sequence: TGTGCCAGCTTCTCTGTGAGGGGACAGGGGCGTCAGCCCCAGCATTTT. Its translation is CASFSVRGQGRQPQHF.

This chain links TRBV11-2 with TRBJ2-3; a possible D gene is TRBD2 (7 bases). Germline CDR1 is SGHAT and CDR2 is FQNNGV. The V gene lost 5 bases and the J gene lost 1 base, with 13 bases spanning the gap. The CDR3 is made up of 15 amino acids. The CDR3, as DNA: TGTGCCAGCAGCCCTTTGCGGGGGCGCACAGATACGCAGTATTTT. Its protein is CASSPLRGRTDTQYF.

V is TRBV9 and J is TRBJ2-3; D remains unclear. With 2 bases removed from V and 2 bases from J, the gap between germline ends came to 12 bases. CDR3 length equals 15 residues. Germline assignment: CDR1 SGDLS and CDR2 YYNGEE. The CDR3 nucleotides read TGTGCCAGCAGCGTTATGCGGCTTACCACAGATACGCAGTATTTT. Protein: CASSVMRLTTDTQYF.

The V gene is TRBV6-1, the J gene TRBJ2-7; 8 bases match TRBD2. Trimming cost V 6 bases and J 2 bases; bases outside gene matches: 6. The germline V gene has CDR1 MNHNS and CDR2 SASEGT. The CDR3 extends over 14 amino acids. DNA for the CDR3: TGTGCCAGCAGATCAGCGGGGGTCCCCTACGAGCAGTACGTC. Protein: CASRSAGVPYEQYV.

The J gene is TRBJ2-5, the V gene TRBV2; tentative D call: TRBD1 (6 bases). In germline, CDR1 is SNHLY, CDR2 FYNNEI. This CDR3 spans 14 amino acids. V was pared by 1 base and J by 2 bases, with 8 bases between. CDR3 region: CASSEGRGQETQYF. CDR3 sequence (DNA): TGTGCCAGCAGTGAAGGAAGGGGGCAAGAGACCCAGTACTTC.

The V and J genes are TRBV11-3 and TRBJ1-1, with D perhaps TRBD1 (6 bases). Looked up from germline, CDR1 is SGHNT and CDR2 is YENEEA. The CDR3 totals 13 residues. V lost 4 bases, J lost 6 bases, and 12 bases lay in between. CDR3 DNA sequence: TGTGCCAGCAGCTCCGGACAGTGGTCTGAAGCTTTCTTT. It specifies CASSSGQWSEAFF.

The chain employs TRBV6-6 and TRBJ1-2, with D unresolved. V shed 6 bases and J shed 2 bases, with 10 bases lying between them. Per germline, CDR1 MNHNY and CDR2 SVGAGI (reference sequence). The CDR3 covers 13 residues. CDR3 bases: TGTGCCAGCAGCCCCTCGGAGAACTATGGCTACACCTTC. This gives the protein CASSPSENYGYTF.